The subject of this entry is one TCR beta chain. Its specificity is not known. Germline assignment: CDR1 MGHDK and CDR2 SYGVNS. The CDR3 is made up of 13 amino acids. V lost 3 bases to trimming and J lost 5 bases, with 5 bases between them. The data derive from a study of cytomegalovirus exposure and HLA in healthy donors. General study points: Equally common other TCR beta chains were less clonally expanded than HLA-associated ones, a later analysis found. Later on, an analysis showed TCR association rates differing by HLA locus, with DRB1 the most and HLA-C the fewest.

Researchers ran the PCR with 60 Vbeta and 13 Jbeta primers. Data came from immunoSEQ multiplex PCR; TCRdb stores just in-frame clones and leaves some out. The sample includes approximately 150,000 clones, nearly 85% of them seen just once. Sequenced material: PBMCs. The rearrangement joins TRBV25-1 to TRBJ2-6, with D unresolved. The clonotype comes from a male donor in good health and CMV-seronegative. The CDR3 DNA reads as TGTGCCAGCAGTGACTCCTGGGCCAACGTCCTGACTTTC. It yields the protein CASSDSWANVLTF.